This T cell receptor (beta chain) was identified in a study of blood T cells in healthy people across ages. CDR3 length: 15 amino acids. Trimming removed 2 bases from V and 2 bases from J, with 10 bases in between. Germline loops: CDR1 KGHDR, CDR2 SFDVKD. Next came a second PCR, run for about 6 to 12 cycles, which used a sample-barcoded 5' primer along with a J-beta primer mix. TCRdb ran MiXCR on the 5' RACE reads and lists one entry per CDR3 protein. Among about 570,000 distinct CDR3 sequences listed, about 26% were seen once. V and J are TRBV24-1 and TRBJ2-3; tentative D call: TRBD1 (6 bases). The sequenced sample consisted of blood. This clonotype was sampled from a woman in her seventies in good health. CDR3 residues: CATSDSRTVTDTQYF. CDR3 bases: TGTGCCACCAGTGATTCAAGGACAGTCACAGATACGCAGTATTTT.